A single sample is the source of the 26 T cell receptor beta chains below, sequenced in a study of shared clonotypes between healthy human individuals. The method was immunoSEQ multiplex PCR; TCRdb's version includes in-frame clones alone and lacks a portion of them. The sample records roughly 2 million clones, about 95% being singletons. Positively selected for CCR7, the CD45RO-negative cells used as naive CD8 cells excluded terminally differentiated effector memory CD45RA+ cells. The sample was naive CD8+ T cells sorted from blood. These receptors were taken from a man aged 18 to 30 in good health.

The chain recombines TRBV4-2 with TRBJ2-7; D gene uncertain. CDR3 size: 14 residues. V was pared by 1 base and J by 0 bases, with 7 bases between. CDR1 LGHNA and CDR2 YNFKEQ come from the germline V gene. CDR3 in amino acids: CASSQGITSYEQYF. The CDR3 DNA is TGTGCCAGCAGCCAAGGTATCACCTCCTACGAGCAGTACTTC.

This chain uses TRBV5-1 with TRBJ2-7, with 10 bases identical to TRBD1. This CDR3 spans 16 amino acids. CDR1 SGHRS and CDR2 YFSETQ come from the germline V gene. Trimming removed 0 bases from V and 5 bases from J; junction bases left unmatched: 8. CDR3 in amino acids: CASSLELGTGVNEQYF. The CDR3 region has the DNA TGCGCCAGCAGCTTGGAGCTGGGGACAGGGGTCAACGAGCAGTACTTC.

This clone was recorded only once. The rearrangement uses TRBV2 and TRBJ2-3; no clear D gene. This CDR3 region has 13 residues. V lost 3 bases, J lost 3 bases, and 7 bases lay in between. Germline CDR1 reads SNHLY; CDR2 reads FYNNEI. The CDR3, as DNA: TGTGCCAGCAGTGACGTAGGGACAGATACGCAGTATTTT. Amino acids: CASSDVGTDTQYF. Combining the CDR3 with reference TRBV2 and TRBJ2-3 gives the whole variable domain EPEVTQTPSHQVTQMGQEVILRCVPISNHLYFYWYRQILGQKVEFLVSFYNNEISEKSEIFDDQFSVERPDGSNFTLKIRSTKLEDSAMYFCASSDVGTDTQYFGPGTRLTVL.

In the case of this clone: Mismatch with germline at one junction end may stem from a read error. This chain connects TRBV19 to TRBJ1-5, with TRBD1 identical over 8 bases. The CDR3 extends over 12 amino acids. Per germline, CDR1 LNHDA and CDR2 SQIVND (reference sequence). The CDR3 DNA reads as TGTGCCAGTAGTAGATTCGAGGACAGGGTCCTTTTT. Its protein is CASSRFEDRVLF.

The J gene is TRBJ2-7, the V gene TRBV19; 12 bases are shared with TRBD2. CDR3 length: 14 residues. V lost 3 bases and J lost 3; bases outside the gene matches: 0. Germline CDR1 LNHDA, CDR2 SQIVND (reference sequence). The CDR3 sequence is CASSMTSGSYEQYF. DNA of the CDR3: TGTGCCAGTAGTATGACTAGCGGGAGCTACGAGCAGTACTTC.

The chain joins TRBV5-1 to TRBJ2-1; 7 bases match TRBD2. The CDR3 has 12 residues. CDR1 and CDR2 from the germline V gene are SGHRS and YFSETQ. V dropped 6 bases and J dropped 13; count of bases not matched to a gene: 10. CDR3 in amino acids: CASMVPGLPQFF. The CDR3 DNA reads TGCGCCAGCATGGTTCCGGGACTACCACAGTTCTTC.

The gene calls are TRBV6-5 and TRBJ2-2; D is undetermined. The V gene lost 4 bases and the J gene lost 7 bases, with 13 bases spanning the gap. This CDR3 comprises 14 residues. CDR1 and CDR2 from the germline V gene are MNHEY and SVGAGI. CDR3 DNA: TGTGCCAGCAGTTCAACCGGGCCCGACGGGGAGCTGTTTTTT. Protein: CASSSTGPDGELFF.

The V gene is TRBV5-6, the J gene TRBJ1-2; D remains ambiguous. Germline assignment: CDR1 SGHDT and CDR2 YYEEEE. Deletions cut 4 bases from V and 5 bases from J, with 12 bases between. This CDR3 is 13 amino acids long. The CDR3 DNA reads TGTGCCAGCAGCCCCAGCCAAGAATATGGCTACACCTTC. This translates into CASSPSQEYGYTF.

The chain carries TRBV7-9 and TRBJ1-6; D not resolved. This CDR3 has 13 amino acids. V was pared by 2 bases and J by 9 bases, with 8 bases between. From germline, CDR1 is SEHNR and CDR2 FQNEAQ (reference sequence). As DNA, the CDR3 is TGTGCCAGCAGCTTAAGCAACGGTTCACCCCTCCACTTT. Translation: CASSLSNGSPLHF.

The V gene is TRBV19, the J gene TRBJ1-1; D remains ambiguous. Germline V CDR1 and CDR2: LNHDA, SQIVND (reference sequence). V was shortened by 11 bases and J by 6 bases, with 19 bases between the two germline ends. There are 13 residues in the CDR3. CDR3 nucleotides: TGTGCCTCCCGGGCTTTCGGTAGTGCTGAAGCTTTCTTT. Its protein product is CASRAFGSAEAFF.

V usage is TRBV11-2 and J usage is TRBJ1-4; the D is unclear. This CDR3 region has 12 residues. V lost 3 bases and J lost 4, with 3 bases in between. The germline gives CDR1 SGHAT, CDR2 FQNNGV. CDR3 sequence: CASSFSNEKLFF. CDR3 coding DNA: TGTGCCAGCAGCTTTAGTAATGAAAAACTGTTTTTT.

The sample holds one count of this clone. V and J are TRBV7-3 and TRBJ2-5; D gene ambiguous. With 4 bases removed from V and 3 bases from J, the gap between germline ends came to 9 bases. The CDR3 is 13 amino acids. In germline, CDR1 is SGHTA, CDR2 FQGTGA. The CDR3 region has the DNA TGTGCCAGCAGCTCGTTTGCGGAAGAGACCCAGTACTTC. Protein product: CASSSFAEETQYF.

In the case of this clone: This sample also contains other DNA sequences that code for the same CDR3. Here the CDR3 reads CASSLTGSYEQYF. CDR3 nucleotide sequence: TGTGCCAGCAGCCTGACAGGGTCCTACGAGCAGTACTTC. This rearrangement joins TRBV5-6 to TRBJ2-7, with 7 nucleotides matching TRBD1. The CDR3 totals 13 residues. Germline V gene data show CDR1 as SGHDT and CDR2 as YYEEEE. V lost 4 bases to trimming and J lost 1 base; unmatched junction nucleotides: 2.

V and J are TRBV15 and TRBJ2-1; no clear D gene. V was trimmed by 5 bases and J by 8 bases, leaving 13 bases between them. The CDR3 is 13 residues long. Per germline, CDR1 LNHNV and CDR2 YYDKDF (reference sequence). The CDR3 nucleotides read TGTGCCACCAGCGAGACATCCGGTCATGAGCAGTTCTTC. This translates into CATSETSGHEQFF. The whole variable domain, remainder taken from reference TRBV15 and TRBJ2-1, is DAMVIQNPRYQVTQFGKPVTLSCSQTLNHNVMYWYQQKSSQAPKLLFHYYDKDFNNEADTPDNFQSRRPNTSFCFLDIRSPGLGDTAMYLCATSETSGHEQFFGPGTRLTVL.

The chain uses TRBV7-8 and TRBJ1-6; 9 positions agree with TRBD1. The J segment lost 6 bases and the V segment lost 5 bases, leaving 11 bases of the junction unmatched. Germline values: CDR1 SGHVS, CDR2 FQNEAQ. CDR3 length equals 17 residues. The DNA of the CDR3 is TGTGCCAGCAGCAATCCCCCACAGGGGGCCGGTAATTCACCCCTCCACTTT. Translation: CASSNPPQGAGNSPLHF. Full variable domain (outside the CDR3, taken from reference TRBV7-8 and TRBJ1-6): GAGVSQSPRYKVAKRGQDVALRCDPISGHVSLFWYQQALGQGPEFLTYFQNEAQLDKSGLPSDRFFAERPEGSVSTLKIQRTQQEDSAVYLCASSNPPQGAGNSPLHFGNGTRLTVT.

V and J are TRBV7-9 and TRBJ2-5; 7 bases are a match to TRBD2. J was trimmed by 5 bases and V by 3 bases; bases with no gene match: 6. The CDR3 is 14 residues long. Looked up from germline, CDR1 is SEHNR and CDR2 is FQNEAQ (reference sequence). CDR3 sequence reads: CASSLGGTDETQYF. CDR3 DNA sequence: TGTGCCAGCAGCTTGGGGGGGACGGACGAGACCCAGTACTTC.

Concerning this clone: Other nucleotide sequences from this sample produce the same CDR3. The gene calls are TRBV5-1 and TRBJ2-3; D gene unclear. The CDR3 covers 14 residues. CDR1 SGHRS and CDR2 YFSETQ come from the germline V gene. With 0 bases removed from V and 0 bases from J, the gap between germline ends came to 5 bases. This chain's CDR3 is CASSLVDSTDTQYF. Written as DNA, the CDR3 is TGCGCCAGCAGCTTGGTAGACAGCACAGATACGCAGTATTTT.

The chain employs TRBV2 and TRBJ2-1, with 15 bases aligning to TRBD2. CDR1 is SNHLY, CDR2 FYNNEI, per germline. The CDR3 sequence is 21 residues long. Losses at the gene ends were 1 base for V and 3 bases for J; bases not matched to a gene: 13. This CDR3 is CASSEGFIGTSGRINYNEQFF. DNA for the CDR3: TGTGCCAGCAGTGAAGGTTTTATCGGGACTAGCGGGAGGATTAACTACAATGAGCAGTTCTTC.

The chain combines TRBV19 with TRBJ2-7, with a possible D match to TRBD1 (5 bases). The germline V gene has CDR1 LNHDA and CDR2 SQIVND (reference sequence). This CDR3 comprises 16 residues. The ends were cut back, 5 bases at V and 1 base at J, with 18 bases in the middle. The DNA for the CDR3 is TGTGCCAGTAGTGGACAAGGTCCCCGACCTTCCTACGAGCAGTACTTC. Translated: CASSGQGPRPSYEQYF.

Of note for this clone: At the DNA level, this CDR3 is encoded by other sequences in the same sample as well. V is TRBV5-4 and J is TRBJ2-5; no definite D call. Germline V gives CDR1 SGHNT, CDR2 YYREEE (reference sequence). Deletions cut 4 bases from V and 4 bases from J, with 8 bases between. CDR3 length: 12 amino acids. The CDR3 DNA sequence: TGTGCCAGCAGCCCGTTGGGAGAGACCCAGTACTTC. This sequence encodes CASSPLGETQYF.

The rearrangement links TRBV4-1 to TRBJ2-7; TRBD2 might be the D (6 bases). Germline-derived CDR1 and CDR2 are MGHRA and YSYEKL. Trimming left V 2 bases short and J 3 bases short, with 11 bases between. The CDR3 contains 14 residues. CDR3 sequence (DNA): TGCGCCAGCAGCCAAACCCTAGCGATCTACGAGCAGTACTTC. This encodes CASSQTLAIYEQYF.

The chain carries TRBV4-1 and TRBJ2-7; TRBD1 agrees at 8 bases. The CDR3 has 14 amino acids. Germline assignment: CDR1 MGHRA and CDR2 YSYEKL. V lost 8 bases to trimming and J lost 6 bases; unmatched junction nucleotides: 12. DNA of the CDR3: TGCGCCAGCGGACAACAGGGGGTGAAAGGCGAGCAGTACTTC. This sequence encodes CASGQQGVKGEQYF.

The chain couples TRBV27 to TRBJ2-1; D not certain. This CDR3 has 17 amino acids. With 5 bases removed from V and 0 bases from J, the gap between germline ends came to 17 bases. Germline values: CDR1 MNHEY, CDR2 SMNVEV (reference sequence). The CDR3 nucleotides read TGTGCCAGCAGTCTACACCCAGACCCAAGCTCCTACAATGAGCAGTTCTTC. The encoded protein is CASSLHPDPSSYNEQFF.

Comments on this clone: The same CDR3 can be traced to other DNA sequences in this sample. The chain uses TRBV5-1 and TRBJ2-1; 7 bases agree with TRBD1. The CDR3 runs 15 residues. Trimming cost V 0 bases and J 1 base; bases outside gene matches: 1. Per the germline V gene, CDR1 is SGHRS and CDR2 is YFSETQ. The CDR3 DNA follows: TGCGCCAGCAGCTTGGACAGGGGATCCTACAATGAGCAGTTCTTC. It codes for CASSLDRGSYNEQFF.

V gene TRBV4-1 combines with J gene TRBJ2-1, with 8 bases lining up with TRBD2. The germline CDR1 and CDR2 sequences are MGHRA and YSYEKL. This CDR3 region has 16 residues. V lost 0 bases, J lost 5 bases, and 6 bases stayed unmatched. CDR3 DNA: TGCGCCAGCAGCCAAGAGGGCGGGGGGTATGACAATGAGCAGTTCTTC. This codes for CASSQEGGGYDNEQFF.

The chain employs TRBV7-6 and TRBJ2-5; maybe TRBD1 (7 bases). Per germline, CDR1 SGHVS and CDR2 FNYEAQ. The V end lost 5 bases, the J end lost 0 bases, and 16 bases lay between the germline ends. The CDR3 has 16 residues. The CDR3 bases are TGTGCCAGCAGCATAGGAGGGACAGTGTACCAAGAGACCCAGTACTTC. Translation: CASSIGGTVYQETQYF.